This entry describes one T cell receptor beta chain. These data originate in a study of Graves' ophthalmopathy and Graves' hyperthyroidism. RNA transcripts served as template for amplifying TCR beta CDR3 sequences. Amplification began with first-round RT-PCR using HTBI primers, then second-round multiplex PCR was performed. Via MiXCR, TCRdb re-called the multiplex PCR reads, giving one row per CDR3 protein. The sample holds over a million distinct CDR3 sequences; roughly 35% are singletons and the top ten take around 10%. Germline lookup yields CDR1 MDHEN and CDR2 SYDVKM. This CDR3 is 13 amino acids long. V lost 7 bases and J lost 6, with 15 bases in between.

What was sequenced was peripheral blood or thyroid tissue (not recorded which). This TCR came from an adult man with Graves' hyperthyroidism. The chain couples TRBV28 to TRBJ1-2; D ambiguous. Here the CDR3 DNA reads TGTGCCAGCACTACGGGTAGCGTCCATGGCTACACCTTC. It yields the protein CASTTGSVHGYTF.